One T cell receptor (beta chain) is described in this entry. The sample holds other DNA sequences that translate to the same CDR3. TCRdb's copy holds only in-frame clones and misses some; the assay was immunoSEQ multiplex PCR. The top ten hold roughly 8% of the sample, which has a few hundred thousand clones, 75% to 90% seen once. Those enrolled, adults aged roughly 18 to 100 years, came from some 25 US areas. These data belong to a study of blood T cell repertoires in COVID-19. Study as a whole: Material from acute and convalescent COVID-19 was sourced from the United States, Italy and Spain.

The ends were cut back, 0 bases at V and 0 bases at J, with 7 bases in the middle. This CDR3 has 15 residues. Germline CDR1 SGHRS, CDR2 YFSETQ. The V call is TRBV5-1, the J call TRBJ2-4, with D tentatively TRBD2 (6 bases). The clonotype was recovered from a woman in her sixties who had recovered from COVID-19. Sequences were obtained from PBMCs or T cells enriched from blood (not recorded which). CDR3 DNA: TGCGCCAGCAGCTTGGTCGGGGGAGCCAAAAACATTCAGTACTTC. Protein: CASSLVGGAKNIQYF.